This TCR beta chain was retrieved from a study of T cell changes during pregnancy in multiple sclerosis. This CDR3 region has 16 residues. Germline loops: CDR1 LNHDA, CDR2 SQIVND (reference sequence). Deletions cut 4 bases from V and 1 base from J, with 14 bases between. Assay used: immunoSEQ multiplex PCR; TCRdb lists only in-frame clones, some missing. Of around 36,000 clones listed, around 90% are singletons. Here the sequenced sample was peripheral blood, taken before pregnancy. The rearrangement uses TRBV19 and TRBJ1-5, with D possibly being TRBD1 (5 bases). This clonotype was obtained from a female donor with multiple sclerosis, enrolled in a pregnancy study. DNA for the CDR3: TGTGCCAGTAGTAGCTTACCCAGGGTCAGCAATCAGCCCCAGCATTTT. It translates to CASSSLPRVSNQPQHF.